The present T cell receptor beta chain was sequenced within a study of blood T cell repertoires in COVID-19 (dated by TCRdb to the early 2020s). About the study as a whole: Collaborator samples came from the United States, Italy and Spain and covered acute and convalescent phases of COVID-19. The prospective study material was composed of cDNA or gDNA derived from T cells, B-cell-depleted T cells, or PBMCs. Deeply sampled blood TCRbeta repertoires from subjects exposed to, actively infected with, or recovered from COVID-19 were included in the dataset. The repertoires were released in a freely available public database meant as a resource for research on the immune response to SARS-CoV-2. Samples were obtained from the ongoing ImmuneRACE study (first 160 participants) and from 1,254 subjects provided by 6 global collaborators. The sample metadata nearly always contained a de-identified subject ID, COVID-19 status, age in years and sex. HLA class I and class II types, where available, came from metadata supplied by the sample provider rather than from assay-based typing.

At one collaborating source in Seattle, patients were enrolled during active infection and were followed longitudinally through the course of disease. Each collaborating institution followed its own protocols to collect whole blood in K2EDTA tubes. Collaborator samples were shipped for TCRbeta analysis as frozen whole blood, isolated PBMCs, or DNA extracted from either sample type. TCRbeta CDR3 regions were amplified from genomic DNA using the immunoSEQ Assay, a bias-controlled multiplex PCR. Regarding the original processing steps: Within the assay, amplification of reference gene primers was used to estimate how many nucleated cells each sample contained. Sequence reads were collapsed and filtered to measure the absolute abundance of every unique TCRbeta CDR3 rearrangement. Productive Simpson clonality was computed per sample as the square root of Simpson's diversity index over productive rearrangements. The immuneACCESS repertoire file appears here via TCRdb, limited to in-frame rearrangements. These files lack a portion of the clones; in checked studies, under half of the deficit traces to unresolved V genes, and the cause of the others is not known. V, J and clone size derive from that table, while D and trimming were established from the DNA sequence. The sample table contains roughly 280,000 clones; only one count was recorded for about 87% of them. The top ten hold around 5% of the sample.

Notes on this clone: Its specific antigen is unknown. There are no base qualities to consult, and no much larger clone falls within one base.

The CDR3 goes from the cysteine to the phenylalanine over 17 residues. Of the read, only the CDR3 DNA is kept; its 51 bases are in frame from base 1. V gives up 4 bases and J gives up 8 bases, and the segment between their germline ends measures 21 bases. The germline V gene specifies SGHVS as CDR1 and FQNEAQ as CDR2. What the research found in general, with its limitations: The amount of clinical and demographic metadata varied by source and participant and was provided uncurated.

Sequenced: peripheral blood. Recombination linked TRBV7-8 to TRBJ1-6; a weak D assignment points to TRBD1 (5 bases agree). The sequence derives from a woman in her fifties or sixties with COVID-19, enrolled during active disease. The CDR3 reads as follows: CASSSYAAGPSYSPLHF. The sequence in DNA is TGTGCCAGCAGCTCCTACGCCGCGGGACCATCATATTCACCCCTCCACTTT.